One sample yielded the 32 T cell receptor beta chains listed below, sequenced in a study of blood T cell repertoires in COVID-19. Sequencing used immunoSEQ multiplex PCR; TCRdb keeps in-frame clones, though not all of them. In the table there are roughly 150,000 clones, approximately 80% of which are singletons. Material for sequencing was peripheral blood. These receptors were collected from a man aged 60 to 69 with acute or convalescent COVID-19.

V and J are TRBV5-6 and TRBJ1-6, with D unclear. Germline assignment: CDR1 SGHDT and CDR2 YYEEEE. The CDR3 is 13 residues long. Deletions cut 4 bases from V and 6 bases from J, with 8 bases between. The CDR3 sequence is CASSPGSNSPLHF. CDR3 DNA: TGTGCCAGCAGCCCCGGGTCTAATTCACCCCTCCACTTT.

In this sample, this clone turned up a few times. The chain couples TRBV27 to TRBJ2-7; 10 bases fit TRBD1. Trimming removed 4 bases from V and 6 bases from J; junction bases left unmatched: 9. The CDR3 consists of 15 residues. Per germline, CDR1 MNHEY and CDR2 SMNVEV (reference sequence). The CDR3: CASSSLGQGRSEQYF. CDR3 coding DNA: TGTGCCAGCAGTTCACTGGGACAGGGGCGGTCCGAGCAGTACTTC.

The chain links TRBV24-1 to TRBJ2-3; D is possibly TRBD1 (6 bases). The CDR3 sequence is 18 residues long. CDR1 KGHDR and CDR2 SFDVKD come from the germline V gene. V dropped 5 bases and J dropped 1 base, with 21 bases sitting between them. The CDR3 here is CATSGPSNDRSGTDTQYF. CDR3 bases: TGTGCCACCAGTGGCCCCTCGAATGACAGGAGTGGCACAGATACGCAGTATTTT.

The rearrangement links TRBV11-3 to TRBJ2-1; TRBD2 matches at 14 bases. Germline V gene lookup returns CDR1 SGHNT and CDR2 YENEEA. This CDR3 has 14 residues. V lost 4 bases and J lost 10; bases outside the gene matches: 3. The CDR3 coding sequence is TGTGCCAGCAGCTCGGGACTAGCGGGGGACGAGCAGTTCTTC. It translates to CASSSGLAGDEQFF.

The chain couples TRBV2 to TRBJ2-7; TRBD1 matches at 12 bases. CDR3 size: 15 residues. Germline V gives CDR1 SNHLY, CDR2 FYNNEI. J gave up 3 bases and V 6 bases, and 6 bases lay outside the gene matches. As DNA, the CDR3 is TGTGCCAGCAGGCTAGGGACAGGGGGCCACTACGAGCAGTACTTC. Translation gives CASRLGTGGHYEQYF.

The J gene is TRBJ2-5, the V gene TRBV19; 9 positions agree with TRBD2. This CDR3 is built from 13 residues. V was clipped by 2 bases and J by 5 bases; unmatched bases: 0. Germline CDR1 is LNHDA and CDR2 is SQIVND (reference sequence). The CDR3 is CASSILAGETQYF. CDR3 in DNA: TGTGCCAGTAGTATACTAGCGGGGGAGACCCAGTACTTC.

The V and J genes are TRBV1 and TRBJ2-5; no check of the table's D call, TRBD2, against the DNA was made. TRBV1 is termed a pseudogene. CDR3 size: 17 residues. The CDR3 sequence: CTSSQNPTGGGLETQYF. As DNA, the CDR3 is TGCACCAGCAGCCAGAATCCTACGGGAGGGGGGCTGGAGACCCAGTACTTC.

V and J are TRBV5-6 and TRBJ1-5; 7 bases agree with TRBD1. Per the germline V gene, CDR1 is SGHDT and CDR2 is YYEEEE. The CDR3 sequence is 17 residues long. The J segment lost 1 base and the V segment lost 4 bases, leaving 11 bases of the junction unmatched. In nucleotides, the CDR3 is TGTGCCAGCAGCCTATGGACAGGTGGAAGAAGCAATCAGCCCCAGCATTTT. Translation: CASSLWTGGRSNQPQHF. Using reference TRBV5-6 and TRBJ1-5 for the parts outside the CDR3, the full variable domain is DAGVTQSPTHLIKTRGQQVTLRCSPKSGHDTVSWYQQALGQGPQFIFQYYEEEERQRGNFPDRFSGHQFPNYSSELNVNALLLGDSALYLCASSLWTGGRSNQPQHFGDGTRLSIL.

J is TRBJ1-2 and V is TRBV7-2; 7 bases map to TRBD1. The CDR3 loop spans 15 amino acids. The ends lost 5 bases at V and 1 base at J; junction bases unmatched: 7. Germline lookup yields CDR1 SGHTA and CDR2 FQGNSA. DNA of the CDR3: TGTGCCAGCAGCCTCGGGACAGCCCTTAACTATGGCTACACCTTC. Residues: CASSLGTALNYGYTF.

This sequence joins TRBV6-5 and TRBJ2-1; TRBD2 agrees at 9 bases. Germline CDR1 and CDR2: MNHEY and SVGAGI. J gave up 2 bases and V 8 bases, and 4 bases lay outside the gene matches. The CDR3 extends over 14 amino acids. CDR3 protein: CASGRLAAYNEQFF. CDR3 coding DNA: TGTGCCAGCGGGAGACTAGCGGCCTACAATGAGCAGTTCTTC.

The chain links TRBV30 to TRBJ1-1; D call uncertain. The V end lost 1 base, the J end lost 8 bases, and 11 bases lay between the germline ends. The CDR3 extends over 12 amino acids. Per germline, CDR1 GTSNPN and CDR2 SVGIG (reference sequence). CDR3 region: CAWSARLGEAFF. CDR3 bases: TGTGCCTGGAGTGCCAGACTCGGGGAAGCTTTCTTT.

This chain connects TRBV5-8 to TRBJ2-7, with 11 bases lining up with TRBD1. The CDR3 runs to 14 residues. Per germline, CDR1 SGHTS and CDR2 YDEGEE. The V gene end was trimmed by 6 bases and the J gene end by 6 bases; junction bases not matched to a gene: 8. The CDR3 coding sequence is TGTGCCAGCACCCGGGACAGGGGGGTAGGCGAGCAGTACTTC. It codes for CASTRDRGVGEQYF.

V usage is TRBV28 and J usage is TRBJ2-3, with 7 bases identical to TRBD1. CDR3 length: 15 amino acids. Germline CDR1 MDHEN, CDR2 SYDVKM. V lost 6 bases to trimming and J lost 15 bases; unmatched junction nucleotides: 21. CDR3 DNA sequence: TGTGCCAGCAGCGCCCCCATCGGGGCAAGGGGGCTGCGTTATTTT. Translating it yields CASSAPIGARGLRYF.

The V gene is TRBV6-5, the J gene TRBJ1-1; D is unclear. This CDR3 is built from 14 residues. The ends were cut back, 0 bases at V and 1 base at J, with 6 bases in the middle. The germline CDR1 and CDR2 sequences are MNHEY and SVGAGI. CDR3 bases: TGTGCCAGCAGTTACTCCGGTAGGAACACTGAAGCTTTCTTT. As protein: CASSYSGRNTEAFF.

This clone occurred once. The J gene is TRBJ2-7, the V gene TRBV20-1; D perhaps matches TRBD1 (7 bases). There are 17 residues in the CDR3. The germline gives CDR1 DFQATT, CDR2 SNEGSKA (reference sequence). Trimming removed 3 bases from V and 1 base from J, with 22 bases in between. In DNA form, the CDR3 reads TGCAGTGCTAGTTCAATCGGGGGTCGGACAGGATCCTACGAGCAGTACTTC. Protein product: CSASSIGGRTGSYEQYF.

V gene TRBV4-3 combines with J gene TRBJ2-3; D is possibly TRBD2 (7 bases). Deletions cut 4 bases from V and 4 bases from J, with 15 bases between. The CDR3 is 15 amino acids. Germline values: CDR1 LGHNA, CDR2 YSLEER. The CDR3 DNA reads TGCGCCAGCAGCCCCTGGGGGGGCGGCGCAGATACGCAGTATTTT. Translation gives CASSPWGGGADTQYF.

The chain couples TRBV7-6 to TRBJ1-3; tentative D call: TRBD1 (5 bases). This CDR3 is built from 15 residues. V dropped 6 bases and J dropped 0 bases, with 12 bases sitting between them. From germline, CDR1 is SGHVS and CDR2 FNYEAQ. The CDR3, as DNA: TGTGCCAGCAGTCAAGGACACAGCTCTGGAAACACCATATATTTT. It codes for CASSQGHSSGNTIYF.

The CDR3 protein is CASSLLAGVYNEQFF. CDR3 nucleotides: TGTGCCAGCAGCTTACTAGCGGGGGTTTACAATGAGCAGTTCTTC. This rearrangement joins TRBV5-5 to TRBJ2-1, with 11 nucleotides matching TRBD2. V was pared by 2 bases and J by 4 bases, with 2 bases of the junction left unmatched. Germline V gives CDR1 SGHKS, CDR2 YYEKEE (reference sequence). The CDR3 is 15 residues long.

This chain uses TRBV2 with TRBJ1-5; 7 nucleotides line up with TRBD1. Germline CDR1 SNHLY, CDR2 FYNNEI. V was pared by 4 bases and J by 1 base, with 1 base of the junction left unmatched. This CDR3 has 14 residues. CDR3 sequence reads: CASSGTGSNQPQHF. DNA of the CDR3: TGTGCCAGCAGTGGGACAGGAAGCAATCAGCCCCAGCATTTT.

The genes are TRBV6-5 and TRBJ1-4; D call uncertain. This CDR3 has 13 amino acids. Trimming pared 6 bases from V and 8 bases from J, leaving 13 bases between. Germline CDR1 MNHEY, CDR2 SVGAGI. CDR3 sequence reads: CASSHEAGEKLFF. CDR3 bases: TGTGCCAGCAGCCACGAGGCGGGAGAAAAACTGTTTTTT.

This chain uses TRBV6-4 with TRBJ2-1, with 9 bases matching TRBD2. The CDR3 is made up of 15 amino acids. J was trimmed by 4 bases and V by 3 bases; bases with no gene match: 4. Germline V CDR1 and CDR2: MRHNA, SNTAGT. In nucleotides, the CDR3 is TGTGCCAGCAGTGAAGAGCGGGGGGCTTACAATGAGCAGTTCTTC. It specifies CASSEERGAYNEQFF.

This clone appeared many times. This chain connects TRBV4-2 to TRBJ1-3; possibly TRBD1 for D (6 bases). The germline V gene encodes CDR1 LGHNA and CDR2 YNFKEQ. CDR3 length: 15 residues. Trimming took off 3 bases at V and 2 bases at J, with 11 bases between the two ends. CDR3 coding DNA: TGTGCCAGCAGCCAGGTACAGGGAACTGGAAACACCATATATTTT. Amino acid sequence: CASSQVQGTGNTIYF.

The chain employs TRBV13 and TRBJ2-1; TRBD2 aligns across 13 bases. This CDR3 contains 15 residues. Germline V gives CDR1 PRHDT, CDR2 FYEKMQ (reference sequence). V shed 5 bases and J 5 bases; nucleotides not matched to a gene: 3. Here the CDR3 DNA reads TGTGCCAGCAGCGCGGGACTAGCGGGGAACAATGAGCAGTTCTTC. It specifies CASSAGLAGNNEQFF.

This chain uses TRBV5-1 with TRBJ1-2, with TRBD1 as a possible D gene (6 bases). The CDR3 extends over 14 amino acids. Trimming left V 4 bases short and J 6 bases short, with 16 bases between. The V gene's germline CDR1 is SGHRS and CDR2 YFSETQ. CDR3: CASSPGAQGNGYTF. The CDR3 region has the DNA TGCGCCAGCAGCCCCGGGGCGCAGGGGAATGGCTACACCTTC.

The chain links TRBV19 to TRBJ2-6, with D maybe TRBD2 (6 bases). The V gene lost 7 bases and the J gene lost 1 base, with 17 bases spanning the gap. CDR3 length: 17 residues. The germline gives CDR1 LNHDA, CDR2 SQIVND (reference sequence). CDR3 DNA sequence: TGTGCCAGTAAAAGGACGGGGGAATTTTCTGGGGCCAACGTCCTGACTTTC. Translating it yields CASKRTGEFSGANVLTF.

The J gene is TRBJ1-6, the V gene TRBV5-1; D not resolved. This CDR3 is 15 amino acids long. V was cut by 4 bases and J by 5 bases, with 13 bases left in between. CDR1 is SGHRS and CDR2 is YFSETQ in the germline V gene. CDR3 sequence (DNA): TGCGCCAGCAGCCCTAGGCCTCAAGATAATTCACCCCTCCACTTT. Its protein product is CASSPRPQDNSPLHF. The full variable domain, with the rest looked up from reference TRBV5-1 and TRBJ1-6, is KAGVTQTPRYLIKTRGQQVTLSCSPISGHRSVSWYQQTPGQGLQFLFEYFSETQRNKGNFPGRFSGRQFSNSRSEMNVSTLELGDSALYLCASSPRPQDNSPLHFGNGTRLTVT.

The gene calls are TRBV27 and TRBJ1-2; D may be TRBD1 (6 bases). V was pared by 5 bases and J by 2 bases, with 12 bases between. This CDR3 has 14 amino acids. The V gene's germline CDR1 is MNHEY and CDR2 SMNVEV (reference sequence). The CDR3 sequence: CASSPGTTNYGYTF. The CDR3, as DNA: TGTGCCAGCAGTCCCGGGACAACCAACTATGGCTACACCTTC.

The chain joins TRBV11-2 to TRBJ2-3, with 12 bases that match TRBD2. The junction had 10 bases not matched to a gene; V was cut back by 0 bases and J by 0 bases. The CDR3 sequence is 20 residues long. Germline V lookup: CDR1 SGHAT, CDR2 FQNNGV. CDR3 sequence: CASSLERWLAGGTSTDTQYF. CDR3 coding DNA: TGTGCCAGCAGCTTAGAGAGGTGGCTAGCGGGGGGGACTAGCACAGATACGCAGTATTTT.

This clone was observed a single time. V and J are TRBV5-1 and TRBJ1-1; 7 nucleotides align to TRBD1. This CDR3 comprises 14 residues. Per germline, CDR1 SGHRS and CDR2 YFSETQ. Unmatched junction bases numbered 8, after V lost 3 bases and J lost 6 bases. The CDR3 DNA follows: TGCGCCAGCAGCTCGGTCACAGGGGTATCTGAAGCTTTCTTT. Residues: CASSSVTGVSEAFF.

The V gene is TRBV7-6, the J gene TRBJ1-6; no firm D call. Germline assignment: CDR1 SGHVS and CDR2 FNYEAQ. Trimming took off 0 bases at V and 6 bases at J, with 12 bases between the two ends. The CDR3 consists of 16 residues. The CDR3 loop is CASSLATGSGNSPLHF. In DNA form, the CDR3 reads TGTGCCAGCAGCTTAGCGACCGGGTCGGGTAATTCACCCCTCCACTTT.

This clone was detected only a few times. This rearrangement joins TRBV4-1 to TRBJ2-3; tentative D call: TRBD2 (6 bases). The CDR3 totals 13 residues. CDR1 is MGHRA and CDR2 is YSYEKL in the germline V gene. The germline V and J ends were trimmed by 0 bases and 15 bases, with 16 bases remaining between them. CDR3 sequence: CASSQDSGDPEYF. The CDR3 DNA reads TGCGCCAGCAGCCAAGATTCGGGGGACCCGGAATATTTT.

The chain carries TRBV7-6 and TRBJ1-1; no reliable D call. V was shortened by 1 base and J by 4 bases, with 7 bases between the two germline ends. Germline V CDR1 and CDR2: SGHVS, FNYEAQ. This CDR3 region has 13 residues. The CDR3 is CASSLGAGTEAFF. The CDR3 nucleotides are TGTGCCAGCAGCTTAGGGGCCGGCACTGAAGCTTTCTTT. The variable domain in full, completed from reference TRBV7-6 and TRBJ1-1, reads GAGVSQSPRYKVTKRGQDVALRCDPISGHVSLYWYRQALGQGPEFLTYFNYEAQQDKSGLPNDRFSAERPEGSISTLTIQRTEQRDSAMYRCASSLGAGTEAFFGQGTRLTVV.